The 7 T cell receptor beta chains below were found in one sample sequenced in a study of T cell responses to AZD1222 COVID-19 vaccine. Assay used: immunoSEQ multiplex PCR; TCRdb lists only in-frame clones, some missing. The data hold around 110,000 clones, with 89% observed a single time. This material consisted of peripheral blood, taken on day 0 of AZD1222 vaccination. Source of these receptors: an adult in good health.

This sequence joins TRBV27 and TRBJ2-7; 14 nucleotides line up with TRBD2. The junction had 9 bases not matched to a gene; V was cut back by 5 bases and J by 6 bases. Germline V gene sequence: CDR1 MNHEY, CDR2 SMNVEV (reference sequence). CDR3 length equals 16 residues. The CDR3 DNA follows: TGTGCCAGCAGTCTCCGACTAGCGGGAGGGGTGGGCGAGCAGTACTTC. Encoded protein: CASSLRLAGGVGEQYF.

V gene TRBV19 combines with J gene TRBJ1-6, with 10 bases identical to TRBD1. Trimming cost V 8 bases and J 6 bases; bases outside gene matches: 10. The germline V gene encodes CDR1 LNHDA and CDR2 SQIVND (reference sequence). This CDR3 has 16 residues. CDR3 sequence: CASLGGDRGGNSPLHF. The CDR3 DNA reads as TGTGCCAGTCTTGGCGGGGACAGGGGTGGTAATTCACCCCTCCACTTT.

The chain uses TRBV5-1 and TRBJ2-6; the match to TRBD1 covers 9 bases. J lost 2 bases, V lost 3 bases, and 6 bases had no gene match. Germline-derived CDR1 and CDR2 are SGHRS and YFSETQ. This CDR3 has 17 residues. The DNA of the CDR3 is TGCGCCAGCAGCTCCCCCGGGACAGGGCCTGGGGCCAACGTCCTGACTTTC. Residues: CASSSPGTGPGANVLTF.

This chain links TRBV4-1 with TRBJ2-2; 11 bases align to TRBD1. The CDR3 consists of 18 residues. Germline V gives CDR1 MGHRA, CDR2 YSYEKL. Trimming at V came to 4 bases and at J to 3 bases, leaving 10 bases not matched to a gene. The CDR3, as DNA: TGCGCCAGCAGCCCTAGTGGACCGGGACAGGGGGACACCGGGGAGCTGTTTTTT. This sequence encodes CASSPSGPGQGDTGELFF.

The chain is built from TRBV30 and TRBJ2-1; tentative D call: TRBD2 (5 bases). Trimming pared 1 base from V and 5 bases from J, leaving 18 bases between. The CDR3 has 16 residues. Germline assignment: CDR1 GTSNPN and CDR2 SVGIG (reference sequence). CDR3 amino acids: CAWSARSGLAHNEQFF. The CDR3 DNA follows: TGTGCCTGGAGTGCGCGGTCTGGGCTAGCCCACAATGAGCAGTTCTTC.

The chain recombines TRBV7-9 with TRBJ2-1; the D is unclear. With 5 bases removed from V and 7 bases from J, the gap between germline ends came to 15 bases. This CDR3 is built from 14 residues. CDR1 SEHNR and CDR2 FQNEAQ come from the germline V gene (reference sequence). The CDR3 loop is CASSPQPHNNEQFF. DNA of the CDR3: TGTGCCAGCAGCCCACAGCCCCACAATAATGAGCAGTTCTTC.

V usage is TRBV2 and J usage is TRBJ1-5; tentative D call: TRBD1 (6 bases). This CDR3 has 14 amino acids. Germline-derived CDR1 and CDR2 are SNHLY and FYNNEI. With 6 bases removed from V and 2 bases from J, the gap between germline ends came to 11 bases. The CDR3 region has the DNA TGTGCCAGCAGAGGACAGATTGGCAATCAGCCCCAGCATTTT. It specifies CASRGQIGNQPQHF. Full variable domain (remainder filled in from reference TRBV2 and TRBJ1-5): EPEVTQTPSHQVTQMGQEVILRCVPISNHLYFYWYRQILGQKVEFLVSFYNNEISEKSEIFDDQFSVERPDGSNFTLKIRSTKLEDSAMYFCASRGQIGNQPQHFGDGTRLSIL.